The 26 T cell receptor beta chains below were found in one sample sequenced in a study of T-cell reconstitution after alpha-beta-depleted transplantation in children. Preparing the TCRbeta library involved the use of unique molecular identifiers. TCRdb reprocessed the PCR reads with MiXCR, giving one entry per CDR3 protein. The sample includes approximately 430,000 distinct CDR3 sequences, 15% to 20% of them seen just once. The source was PBMCs, mostly from graft donor cells, collected 360 days after TCRalphabeta/CD19-depleted stem cell transplant. The source of these receptors is a boy under three years old who had a stem cell transplant for Wiskott-Aldrich syndrome, so the T cells may come from the graft donor.

The chain recombines TRBV5-1 with TRBJ2-1, with D maybe TRBD1 (6 bases). The germline gives CDR1 SGHRS, CDR2 YFSETQ. The CDR3 sequence is 16 residues long. Trimming took 1 base from V and 1 from J, leaving 12 bases between them. CDR3 coding DNA: TGCGCCAGCAGCTTGACAGGGCCGGGGTCCTACAATGAGCAGTTCTTC. This sequence encodes CASSLTGPGSYNEQFF.

The CDR3 DNA follows: TGTGCCAGCAGTCCTGACAGGGTGGGCTACGAGCAGTACTTC. Encoded protein: CASSPDRVGYEQYF. The chain is built from TRBV12-3 or TRBV12-4 and TRBJ2-7; 7 nucleotides line up with TRBD1. The CDR3 length is 14 residues. The V and J ends lost 5 bases and 3 bases, in that order; junction bases with no gene match: 7.

This clonotype was counted a few times. Its ends do not fully match the called genes, so a read error is possible. The chain carries TRBV10-3 and TRBJ1-6, with a tentative D call TRBD1 (6 bases). Germline V gene sequence: CDR1 ENHRY, CDR2 SYGVKD. This CDR3 is 18 amino acids long. The CDR3 bases are TGTGCCTTCAGTTTAGGAACAGGGCGGCCTCGGATTAATTCACCCCTCCACTTT. Amino acid sequence: CAFSLGTGRPRINSPLHF.

The V gene is TRBV7-2, the J gene TRBJ2-1, with D uncertain. CDR1 SGHTA and CDR2 FQGNSA come from the germline V gene. The CDR3 runs to 15 residues. V gave up 2 bases and J gave up 3 bases, with 11 bases separating them. The CDR3 bases are TGTGCCAGCAGCTTATTGCTGGGCGGCTACAATGAGCAGTTCTTC. Translated, it gives CASSLLLGGYNEQFF.

This clonotype turned up a few times. This sequence joins TRBV11-2 and TRBJ2-7; 7 nucleotides agree with TRBD1. Germline-derived CDR1 and CDR2 are SGHAT and FQNNGV. The CDR3 has 15 residues. V dropped 2 bases and J dropped 3; count of bases not matched to a gene: 7. CDR3 DNA sequence: TGTGCCAGCAGCTTACTCCGGACAGGCGGCTACGAGCAGTACTTC. The encoded protein is CASSLLRTGGYEQYF.

This clonotype came up many times. This chain links TRBV12-3 or TRBV12-4 with TRBJ2-3; D may be TRBD1 (5 bases). Trimming pared 6 bases from V and 5 bases from J, leaving 18 bases between. This CDR3 is 15 amino acids long. The CDR3 here is CASRMRTNLEDTQYF. The CDR3 coding sequence is TGTGCCAGCAGAATGAGGACAAACCTAGAAGATACGCAGTATTTT.

The chain has TRBV30 and TRBJ2-2; D may be TRBD1 (5 bases). Germline CDR1 and CDR2: GTSNPN and SVGIG (reference sequence). V lost 2 bases to trimming and J lost 12 bases, with 16 bases between them. The CDR3 has 13 amino acids. The CDR3 spells CAWSQRTSAKLFF. The CDR3 bases are TGTGCCTGGAGTCAACGGACATCGGCAAAGCTGTTTTTT.

This clonotype was found a few times. The V and J genes are TRBV6-4 and TRBJ2-1; 13 nucleotides align to TRBD2. The germline V gene has CDR1 MRHNA and CDR2 SNTAGT. V shed 6 bases, J shed 7 bases, and the junction held 6 bases outside the gene matches. This CDR3 spans 15 amino acids. In DNA, the CDR3 is TGTGCCAGCAGCCAACTAGCGGGGGGGCGGAATGAGCAGTTCTTC. It encodes CASSQLAGGRNEQFF.

The chain links TRBV18 to TRBJ2-5; TRBD1 matches 10 bases. The length of the CDR3 is 18 residues. V dropped 3 bases and J dropped 0; count of bases not matched to a gene: 10. Germline V lookup: CDR1 KGHSH, CDR2 LQKENI. CDR3 sequence: CASSPYLLGQGYQETQYF. CDR3 sequence (DNA): TGTGCCAGCTCACCCTACTTACTGGGACAGGGGTACCAAGAGACCCAGTACTTC. Based on the CDR3 plus reference TRBV18 and TRBJ2-5, the full variable domain is NAGVMQNPRHLVRRRGQEARLRCSPMKGHSHVYWYRQLPEEGLKFMVYLQKENIIDESGMPKERFSAEFPKEGPSILRIQQVVRGDSAAYFCASSPYLLGQGYQETQYFGPGTRLLVL.

In its sample, this clonotype was seen a few times. This chain uses TRBV5-1 with TRBJ2-3; 13 nucleotides align to TRBD2. This CDR3 region has 17 residues. V shed 4 bases and J 0 bases; nucleotides not matched to a gene: 5. CDR1 is SGHRS, CDR2 YFSETQ, per germline. CDR3 sequence reads: CASSTGLAGFSTDTQYF. In nucleotides, the CDR3 is TGCGCCAGCAGCACGGGACTAGCGGGGTTTAGCACAGATACGCAGTATTTT.

The chain combines TRBV11-2 with TRBJ2-2; D gene unclear. From germline, CDR1 is SGHAT and CDR2 FQNNGV. Between the trimmed V and J ends, which lost 3 bases and 7 bases, there was a span of 9 bases. CDR3 length equals 13 residues. The CDR3 DNA is TGTGCCAGCAGCTTCGAAGGAATCGGGGAGCTGTTTTTT. Translated, it gives CASSFEGIGELFF.

The J gene is TRBJ2-7, the V gene TRBV20-1; 9 nucleotides align to TRBD2. V dropped 1 base and J dropped 6; count of bases not matched to a gene: 10. This CDR3 is 15 amino acids long. CDR1 and CDR2 from the germline V gene are DFQATT and SNEGSKA (reference sequence). CDR3 amino acids: CSARVLAGDVSEQYF. CDR3 nucleotide sequence: TGCAGTGCTAGAGTTTTAGCGGGAGACGTTAGCGAGCAGTACTTC.

This clonotype was detected only a few times. The CDR3: CSVELASYNEQFF. CDR3 bases: TGCAGCGTTGAGCTAGCTTCCTACAATGAGCAGTTCTTC. This chain connects TRBV29-1 to TRBJ2-1, with a tentative D call TRBD2 (5 bases). CDR3 length: 13 amino acids. The germline V and J ends were trimmed by 3 bases and 1 base, with 7 bases remaining between them. In germline, CDR1 is SQVTM, CDR2 ANQGSEA.

The chain carries TRBV6-1 and TRBJ2-6; 8 positions agree with TRBD1. The V and J ends lost 2 bases and 1 base, in that order; junction bases with no gene match: 7. Germline V gene data show CDR1 as MNHNS and CDR2 as SASEGT. The CDR3 covers 18 residues. The CDR3 is CASSERTGRESGANVLTF. The DNA of the CDR3 is TGTGCCAGCAGTGAACGGACAGGGAGAGAGTCTGGGGCCAACGTCCTGACTTTC.

The rearrangement joins TRBV5-1 to TRBJ2-7, with D perhaps matching TRBD1 (6 bases). There are 14 residues in the CDR3. The V gene's germline CDR1 is SGHRS and CDR2 YFSETQ. Trimming cost V 0 bases and J 1 base, with 8 bases left between them. CDR3 DNA sequence: TGCGCCAGCAGCTTGGCCGACAGGTCCTACGAGCAGTACTTC. Its translation: CASSLADRSYEQYF.

V and J are TRBV5-1 and TRBJ2-7; D not certain. The CDR3 runs 16 residues. Germline V gene sequence: CDR1 SGHRS, CDR2 YFSETQ. The germline V and J ends were trimmed by 0 bases and 3 bases, with 16 bases remaining between them. The CDR3 is CASSLAPGKGSYEQYF. The CDR3 region has the DNA TGCGCCAGCAGCTTGGCCCCGGGTAAGGGAAGCTACGAGCAGTACTTC.

This clonotype was detected a few times. This rearrangement joins TRBV3-1 to TRBJ2-1; 13 bases are shared with TRBD2. This CDR3 has 19 residues. Germline V gene lookup returns CDR1 LGHDT and CDR2 YNNKEL (reference sequence). V was pared by 0 bases and J by 0 bases, with 5 bases of the junction left unmatched. The CDR3 loop is CASSQDGGLAGNSYNEQFF. The CDR3 DNA reads TGTGCCAGCAGCCAAGACGGGGGACTAGCGGGAAACTCCTACAATGAGCAGTTCTTC.

This clonotype was observed a few times. The chain employs TRBV6-1 and TRBJ2-7; the D is unclear. Trimming removed 6 bases from V and 1 base from J, with 13 bases in between. Per germline, CDR1 MNHNS and CDR2 SASEGT. The CDR3 spans 14 residues. CDR3 DNA sequence: TGTGCCAGCAGGCCCAAGATGTTGTCCTACGAGCAGTACTTC. This encodes CASRPKMLSYEQYF.

This clonotype showed up just a few times. The chain recombines TRBV5-6 with TRBJ2-6; 7 positions match TRBD1. V dropped 2 bases and J dropped 3; count of bases not matched to a gene: 5. Germline V gives CDR1 SGHDT, CDR2 YYEEEE. There are 16 residues in the CDR3. The CDR3 here is CASSLTGEGGANVLTF. The CDR3 nucleotides are TGTGCCAGCAGCTTAACAGGGGAAGGTGGGGCCAACGTCCTGACTTTC.

This clonotype was seen more than once but under ten times. The chain combines TRBV12-3 or TRBV12-4 with TRBJ1-5, with 10 bases fitting TRBD1. The CDR3 contains 15 residues. J gave up 3 bases and V 3 bases, and 2 bases lay outside the gene matches. As DNA, the CDR3 is TGTGCCAGCAGTTTGACAGGGGGCCCCAATCAGCCCCAGCATTTT. Its protein is CASSLTGGPNQPQHF.

This clonotype was seen only a few times. V and J are TRBV12-3 or TRBV12-4 and TRBJ2-3; D possibly matches TRBD1 or TRBD2 (6 bases each). The ends were cut back, 3 bases at V and 5 bases at J, with 21 bases in the middle. This CDR3 region has 17 residues. DNA of the CDR3: TGTGCCAGCAGTTTCAAGGGGGTGGGGGGCCTTGGAGATACGCAGTATTTT. This encodes CASSFKGVGGLGDTQYF.

As concerns this clonotype: The junction shows a germline mismatch at one end, possibly a read error. The J gene is TRBJ2-2, the V gene TRBV4-2, with a possible D match to TRBD2 (6 bases). Looked up from germline, CDR1 is LGHNA and CDR2 is YNFKEQ. The CDR3 extends over 13 amino acids. In DNA, the CDR3 is TGTGCCAGCAGCCAAGTGACCCGCGGGAAGCTGTTTTTT. Translated: CASSQVTRGKLFF.

Only a few counts were recorded for this clonotype. CDR3 bases: TGTGCCACCAGCAGAGTTCGAGGGGGACAGGGACGACAGAACATTCAGTACTTC. It is translated as CATSRVRGGQGRQNIQYF. This chain links TRBV15 with TRBJ2-4; TRBD1 agrees at 9 bases. The trim removed 1 base at V and 7 bases at J, leaving 14 bases unmatched. The CDR3 sequence is 18 residues long. Per the germline V gene, CDR1 is LNHNV and CDR2 is YYDKDF (reference sequence).

The rearrangement joins TRBV10-3 to TRBJ2-7; D is unclear. The CDR3 consists of 12 residues. The V gene lost 4 bases and the J gene lost 7 bases, with 11 bases spanning the gap. Germline CDR1 reads ENHRY; CDR2 reads SYGVKD. In DNA form, the CDR3 reads TGTGCCATCAGTGGCCCGACTCGGGAGCAGTACTTC. Translated, it gives CAISGPTREQYF.

This chain links TRBV4-2 with TRBJ2-3; 11 bases align to TRBD2. V dropped 0 bases and J dropped 6; count of bases not matched to a gene: 2. The CDR3 is made up of 15 amino acids. CDR1 and CDR2 (germline): LGHNA, YNFKEQ. Here the CDR3 reads CASSQERTSGDTQYF. The CDR3, as DNA: TGTGCCAGCAGCCAAGAGAGGACTAGCGGGGATACGCAGTATTTT.

This clonotype turned up a few times. The rearrangement joins TRBV7-9 to TRBJ2-4; unclear D gene. Looked up from germline, CDR1 is SEHNR and CDR2 is FQNEAQ (reference sequence). The CDR3 spans 15 residues. V lost 5 bases to trimming and J lost 0 bases, with 11 bases between them. CDR3 bases: TGTGCCAGCAGCCATCGTGACGTAGCCAAAAACATTCAGTACTTC. Residues: CASSHRDVAKNIQYF.